This T cell receptor beta chain was retrieved from a study of cytomegalovirus exposure and HLA in healthy donors. The CDR3 has 15 amino acids. J lost 0 bases, V lost 2 bases, and 1 base had no gene match. Germline-derived CDR1 and CDR2 are MNHEY and SVGAGI. Vbeta (60) and Jbeta (13) primers were used in the PCR. Using immunoSEQ multiplex PCR, the repertoire was profiled, and TCRdb retains in-frame clones only, with some absent. The sample gives about 70,000 clones, about 70% of which show up once; about a tenth is in the top ten. The J gene is TRBJ2-3, the V gene TRBV6-5, with TRBD1 matching 8 bases. Sequencing was carried out using PBMCs. The clonotype comes from a woman younger than 45 in good health and CMV-seronegative. The CDR3 is CASSYGDRSTDTQYF. The CDR3 region has the DNA TGTGCCAGCAGTTACGGGGACAGGAGCACAGATACGCAGTATTTT.